This passage covers 27 T cell receptor beta chains from one sample sequenced in a study of molecular identifiers for immune sequencing clone quantification. TCRdb used MiXCR to reprocess the PCR reads, holding one entry per CDR3 protein. The data show around 480,000 distinct CDR3 sequences, approximately 25% seen once. Sequenced sample: naive CD8+ T cells from blood, with Jurkat cell RNA spiked in. Subset denoted: FACS-sorted CD8+CD4-CCR7+CD45RA+ naive T cells. These receptors were collected from a human donor in good health. Some libraries in this study had Jurkat cell RNA spiked in.

This clonotype has at least ten counts. This chain links TRBV27 with TRBJ1-5; D is perhaps TRBD1 (5 bases). This CDR3 is built from 13 residues. The V and J ends lost 2 bases and 7 bases respectively, with 9 bases between them. Germline assignment: CDR1 MNHEY and CDR2 SMNVEV (reference sequence). The CDR3 loop is CASSLGGEQPQHF. CDR3 DNA sequence: TGTGCCAGCAGTTTAGGAGGGGAACAGCCCCAGCATTTT.

Comment on this clonotype: A single base separates this from a much larger clone, so it may be a read error. The rearrangement uses TRBV12-3 or TRBV12-4 and TRBJ2-3; D uncertain. The CDR3 length is 15 residues. CDR3 bases: TGTGCCAGCACTTCCCCCCGCCACTACACAGATACGCAGTGTTTT. Encoded protein: CASTSPRHYTDTQCF.

As to this clonotype: A much larger clone differs from this one at a single base, so this may be a read error. This is likely a read error, given that the CDR3 carries no conserved phenylalanine or tryptophan at its end. The rearrangement uses TRBV5-6 and TRBJ2-7; D gene unclear. This CDR3 region has 15 residues. Trimming removed 0 bases from V and 6 bases from J, with 16 bases in between. The V gene's germline CDR1 is SGHDT and CDR2 YYEEEE. Here the CDR3 reads CASSLAAAGISEQYL. CDR3 DNA sequence: TGTGCCAGCAGCTTGGCGGCGGCAGGAATCTCCGAGCAGTACCTC.

V is TRBV16 and J is TRBJ1-1; perhaps TRBD1 as D (5 bases). Germline values: CDR1 KGHSY, CDR2 FQNENV. V lost 0 bases and J 5 bases, leaving 10 bases between the germline ends. The CDR3 sequence is 14 residues long. The CDR3 DNA reads as TGTGCCAGCAGCCAATCGACAGTCAGGACTGAAGCTTTCTTT. Translated: CASSQSTVRTEAFF.

This clonotype occurred many times. The chain has TRBV28 and TRBJ2-3; TRBD1 agrees at 10 bases. With 2 bases clipped from V and 0 bases from J, the junction kept 8 bases outside the gene matches. The CDR3 sequence is 18 residues long. CDR1 is MDHEN and CDR2 is SYDVKM in the germline V gene. The CDR3 loop reads CASSLDPDRGDSTDTQYF. DNA of the CDR3: TGTGCCAGCAGTTTAGACCCGGACAGGGGGGATAGCACAGATACGCAGTATTTT. Variable domain in full (rest from reference TRBV28 and TRBJ2-3): DVKVTQSSRYLVKRTGEKVFLECVQDMDHENMFWYRQDPGLGLRLIYFSYDVKMKEKGDIPEGYSVSREKKERFSLILESASTNQTSMYLCASSLDPDRGDSTDTQYFGPGTRLTVL.

This rearrangement joins TRBV12-3 or TRBV12-4 to TRBJ1-1, with 7 bases lining up with TRBD1. V was pared by 5 bases and J by 5 bases, with 5 bases of the junction left unmatched. This CDR3 has 13 amino acids. The CDR3 loop is CASSTGQVTEAFF. CDR3 nucleotides: TGTGCCAGCAGTACTGGACAGGTGACTGAAGCTTTCTTT.

This clonotype appeared a few times. The genes are TRBV11-1 and TRBJ2-3; TRBD1 matches at 10 bases. CDR3 length: 16 amino acids. J gave up 4 bases and V 4 bases, and 8 bases lay outside the gene matches. The V gene's germline CDR1 is SGHAT and CDR2 FQDESV (reference sequence). The CDR3: CASSYHGTGVADTQYF. As DNA, the CDR3 is TGTGCCAGCAGCTACCACGGGACAGGGGTTGCAGATACGCAGTATTTT.

The chain combines TRBV27 with TRBJ1-5; tentatively, D is TRBD1 (5 bases). This CDR3 comprises 15 residues. V was shortened by 6 bases and J by 3 bases, with 15 bases between the two germline ends. Germline loops: CDR1 MNHEY, CDR2 SMNVEV (reference sequence). CDR3 amino acids: CASSSLTGVNQPQHF. The CDR3 nucleotides read TGTGCCAGCAGCTCCCTTACGGGGGTCAATCAGCCCCAGCATTTT.

For this clonotype: This may be a read error: a much more frequent sequence differs by one nucleotide. CDR3: CSVESFALEALF. Here the CDR3 DNA reads TGCAGCGTTGAATCATTTGCCCTTGAAGCTCTCTTT. The chain couples TRBV29-1 to TRBJ1-1; unclear D gene. CDR3 size: 12 residues. CDR1 is SQVTM, CDR2 ANQGSEA, per germline.

The sample holds a few counts of this clonotype. The chain employs TRBV12-3 or TRBV12-4 and TRBJ1-2; D call uncertain. V was cut by 6 bases and J by 8 bases, with 10 bases left in between. This CDR3 is 11 amino acids long. Here the CDR3 reads CASRAGGGYTF. CDR3 DNA: TGTGCCAGCAGGGCCGGCGGCGGCTACACCTTC.

The CDR3, as DNA: TGTGCCAGCAGCCACCGGGACAGATCATACACAGATACGCAGTATTTT. As protein: CASSHRDRSYTDTQYF. The chain uses TRBV7-6 and TRBJ2-3; 7 bases match TRBD1. The CDR3 runs 16 residues. With 5 bases clipped from V and 2 bases from J, the junction kept 10 bases outside the gene matches. From germline, CDR1 is SGHVS and CDR2 FNYEAQ.

The rearrangement links TRBV4-3 to TRBJ2-7; 10 bases map to TRBD2. The CDR3 consists of 15 residues. The germline CDR1 and CDR2 sequences are LGHNA and YSLEER. The V segment lost 3 bases and the J segment 3 bases; nucleotides outside the gene matches: 5. CDR3 DNA sequence: TGCGCCAGCAGCCATGGCACTAGCGGGAACTACGAGCAGTACTTC. Translating gives CASSHGTSGNYEQYF.

There are many counts of this clonotype. The chain couples TRBV29-1 to TRBJ2-7; 14 bases fit TRBD2. Germline-derived CDR1 and CDR2 are SQVTM and ANQGSEA. Losses at the gene ends were 1 base for V and 0 bases for J; bases not matched to a gene: 5. This CDR3 has 17 residues. CDR3 amino acids: CSVEGVTSGGASYEQYF. CDR3 DNA: TGCAGCGTTGAAGGAGTGACTAGCGGGGGGGCCTCCTACGAGCAGTACTTC.

To note about this clonotype: This sequence may be a read error, since a much larger clone differs from it by one base. The V call is TRBV4-3, the J call TRBJ2-7, with D possibly being TRBD2 (7 bases). Germline values: CDR1 LGHNA, CDR2 YSLEER. The CDR3 is made up of 16 amino acids. The CDR3 loop is CASSQDRGALNYAQYF. The CDR3 nucleotides read TGCGCCAGCAGCCAAGATCGGGGGGCGCTTAATTACGCGCAGTACTTC.

This clonotype has a handful of counts. The chain has TRBV5-1 and TRBJ2-7; TRBD1 matches 7 bases. With 5 bases clipped from V and 3 bases from J, the junction kept 11 bases outside the gene matches. Germline V CDR1 and CDR2: SGHRS, YFSETQ. The CDR3 covers 15 residues. CDR3 in amino acids: CASRTGLTSFYEQYF. The CDR3 DNA sequence: TGCGCCAGCAGGACAGGGCTAACTTCTTTCTACGAGCAGTACTTC.

The V call is TRBV6-1, the J call TRBJ2-3; TRBD1 or TRBD2 may be the D gene (6 bases each). V was pared by 1 base and J by 3 bases, with 17 bases between. This CDR3 spans 17 amino acids. Germline assignment: CDR1 MNHNS and CDR2 SASEGT. The CDR3 nucleotides read TGTGCCAGCAGTGAAGTAAGGGGGGCGGAGGAAACAGATACGCAGTATTTT. Its translation: CASSEVRGAEETDTQYF.

With regard to this clonotype: At one boundary the junction diverges from the germline segment, which might be a read error. The V call is TRBV7-9, the J call TRBJ1-6; the D is unclear. The CDR3 runs 14 residues. The germline gives CDR1 SEHNR, CDR2 FQNEAQ (reference sequence). The CDR3 DNA sequence: TGTGCCAGCGGTTCACCCGATGGGGATTCACCCCTCCACTTC. Protein product: CASGSPDGDSPLHF.

This clonotype was counted ten times or more. The rearrangement uses TRBV5-1 and TRBJ2-7; weak D call: TRBD2 (5 bases). CDR1 and CDR2 from the germline V gene are SGHRS and YFSETQ. Trimming removed 2 bases from V and 6 bases from J, with 18 bases in between. This CDR3 contains 15 residues. CDR3 sequence: CASSFRWEPGGEQYF. CDR3 sequence (DNA): TGCGCCAGCAGCTTTCGGTGGGAGCCCGGCGGCGAGCAGTACTTC.

V and J are TRBV11-1 and TRBJ1-1, with D perhaps matching TRBD1 (5 bases). The CDR3 is made up of 14 amino acids. V lost 3 bases and J lost 0, with 8 bases in between. Germline V gene data show CDR1 as SGHAT and CDR2 as FQDESV (reference sequence). For the CDR3, the DNA is TGTGCCAGCAGCTTTGCAGGGCTGAACACTGAAGCTTTCTTT. It specifies CASSFAGLNTEAFF. The full variable domain, in which reference TRBV11-1 and TRBJ1-1 provide the parts outside the CDR3, is EAEVAQSPRYKITEKSQAVAFWCDPISGHATLYWYRQILGQGPELLVQFQDESVVDDSQLPKDRFSAERLKGVDSTLKIQPAELGDSAMYLCASSFAGLNTEAFFGQGTRLTVV.

In its sample, this clonotype was seen many times. V gene TRBV20-1 combines with J gene TRBJ2-7; 7 bases are a match to TRBD2. From germline, CDR1 is DFQATT and CDR2 SNEGSKA (reference sequence). The CDR3 runs 12 residues. The trim removed 6 bases at V and 2 bases at J, leaving 4 bases unmatched. The CDR3 nucleotides read TGCAGTGCAACCACTAGCGCCTACGAGCAGTACTTC. Its translation is CSATTSAYEQYF.

This clonotype was detected only a few times. The chain has TRBV21-1 and TRBJ2-5; TRBD1 was called by the table and not checked on the DNA. TRBV21-1 is termed a pseudogene. The CDR3 is made up of 14 amino acids. This chain's CDR3 is CASRSTADPGAQYF. CDR3 coding DNA: TGTGCCAGCAGATCGACAGCGGACCCCGGGGCCCAGTACTTC.

The chain recombines TRBV2 with TRBJ2-7; 7 nucleotides line up with TRBD1. CDR1 and CDR2 (germline): SNHLY, FYNNEI. V shed 6 bases, J shed 3 bases, and the junction held 14 bases outside the gene matches. The CDR3 is made up of 16 amino acids. Here the CDR3 reads CASRDRSSRVLYEQYF. CDR3 in DNA: TGTGCCAGCAGGGACAGGAGTTCACGCGTCCTCTACGAGCAGTACTTC.

This clonotype was detected many times. The rearrangement joins TRBV19 to TRBJ2-3; unclear D gene. The length of the CDR3 is 14 residues. Trimming cost V 3 bases and J 2 bases, with 9 bases left between them. Germline assignment: CDR1 LNHDA and CDR2 SQIVND (reference sequence). In DNA, the CDR3 is TGTGCCAGTAGTATTAGGCAGAACACAGATACGCAGTATTTT. As protein: CASSIRQNTDTQYF.

This clonotype showed up just a few times. V gene TRBV11-2 combines with J gene TRBJ2-7; maybe TRBD2 (6 bases). The V gene lost 2 bases and the J gene lost 5 bases, with 19 bases spanning the gap. This CDR3 has 16 residues. CDR1 is SGHAT and CDR2 is FQNNGV in the germline V gene. The CDR3 DNA reads as TGTGCCAGCAGCTTAATTCCCCTCCAGCTAGCGCACGAGCAGTACTTC. It specifies CASSLIPLQLAHEQYF.

This chain links TRBV12-3 or TRBV12-4 with TRBJ2-2; D remains unclear. CDR3 length: 13 residues. V gave up 5 bases and J gave up 0 bases, with 4 bases separating them. The CDR3 here is CASSETNTGELFF. CDR3 sequence (DNA): TGTGCCAGCAGTGAAACGAACACCGGGGAGCTGTTTTTT.

This clonotype has at least ten counts. This chain links TRBV4-1 with TRBJ2-6, with D uncertain. The germline V gene has CDR1 MGHRA and CDR2 YSYEKL. The CDR3 covers 15 residues. Trimming stripped 3 bases from V and 4 bases from J, with 10 bases between. CDR3 amino acids: CASSQQGRGANVLTF. In DNA, the CDR3 is TGCGCCAGCAGCCAGCAAGGCCGGGGGGCCAACGTCCTGACTTTC.

Note on this clonotype: The junction shows a germline mismatch at one end, possibly a read error. The genes are TRBV12-3 or TRBV12-4 and TRBJ2-2; possibly TRBD2 for D (5 bases). There are 13 residues in the CDR3. CDR3 residues: CASSSIIQRELLF. The CDR3 DNA follows: TGTGCCAGCAGTTCCATCATCCAAAGGGAGCTGCTTTTT.